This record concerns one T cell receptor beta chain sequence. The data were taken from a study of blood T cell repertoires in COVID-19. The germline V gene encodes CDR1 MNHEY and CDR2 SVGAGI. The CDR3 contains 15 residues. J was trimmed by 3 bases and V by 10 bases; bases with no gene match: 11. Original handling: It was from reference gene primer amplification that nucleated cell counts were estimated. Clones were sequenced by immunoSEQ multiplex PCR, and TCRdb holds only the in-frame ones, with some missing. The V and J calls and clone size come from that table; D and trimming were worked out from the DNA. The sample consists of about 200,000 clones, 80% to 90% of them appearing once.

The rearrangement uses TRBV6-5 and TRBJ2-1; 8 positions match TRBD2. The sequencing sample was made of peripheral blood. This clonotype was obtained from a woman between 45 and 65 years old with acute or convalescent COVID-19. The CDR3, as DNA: TGTGCCACGGCTATAGCGGGAACCCACTACAATGAGCAGTTCTTC. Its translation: CATAIAGTHYNEQFF.